The 23 T cell receptor beta chains below were found in one sample sequenced in a study of cytomegalovirus exposure and HLA in healthy donors. The PCR used 60 Vbeta and 13 Jbeta primers. Some clones are missing from TCRdb's copy, which holds only in-frame ones; the method was immunoSEQ multiplex PCR. The sample holds about 200,000 clones, about 78% seen once. The sequenced sample consisted of PBMCs. Source of these receptors: a woman aged 25 to 39 in good health and CMV-seronegative.

The rearrangement joins TRBV27 to TRBJ2-5, with 9 bases matching TRBD2. Losses at the gene ends were 1 base for V and 4 bases for J; bases not matched to a gene: 7. In germline, CDR1 is MNHEY, CDR2 SMNVEV (reference sequence). The CDR3 consists of 16 residues. CDR3 coding DNA: TGTGCCAGCAGTTTATTTGGGACTAGCTTCGGAGAGACCCAGTACTTC. Translation gives CASSLFGTSFGETQYF.

This rearrangement joins TRBV21-1 to TRBJ1-3; no check of the table's D call, TRBD1, against the DNA was made. TRBV21-1 is flagged as a pseudogene. The CDR3 is 17 amino acids. The DNA for the CDR3 is TGTGCCAGCAGCTATAAGGTCAGGCGCGACTCTGGAAACACCATATATTTT. It is translated as CASSYKVRRDSGNTIYF.

Of note for this clone: The junction does not match germline at one end; this may be a read error. CDR3 residues: CASSVSRDGDTIYF. The DNA for the CDR3 is TGTGCCAGCAGCGTTAGCAGGGATGGAGACACCATATATTTT. The chain links TRBV9 to TRBJ1-3; D perhaps matches TRBD1 (5 bases). Germline CDR1 reads SGDLS; CDR2 reads YYNGEE. CDR3 length: 14 residues.

This rearrangement joins TRBV19 to TRBJ2-2; 14 bases map to TRBD2. This CDR3 has 16 amino acids. V dropped 3 bases and J dropped 7; count of bases not matched to a gene: 4. Germline assignment: CDR1 LNHDA and CDR2 SQIVND (reference sequence). The CDR3 region has the DNA TGTGCCAGTAGTATTAGGACTAGCGGGGGGTTCGGGGAGCTGTTTTTT. Its translation: CASSIRTSGGFGELFF.

This CDR3 is CASSIGLDTDTQYF. The DNA of the CDR3 is TGTGCCAGCAGCATTGGACTAGACACAGATACGCAGTATTTT. The rearrangement uses TRBV7-9 and TRBJ2-3; TRBD2 matches at 7 bases. Germline V gene lookup returns CDR1 SEHNR and CDR2 FQNEAQ (reference sequence). This CDR3 has 14 amino acids. Unmatched junction bases numbered 4, after V lost 5 bases and J lost 2 bases.

This clone was seen a few times. V usage is TRBV6-4 and J usage is TRBJ2-7; D possibly corresponds to TRBD1 (6 bases). Germline lookup yields CDR1 MRHNA and CDR2 SNTAGT. V shed 6 bases and J shed 11 bases, with 14 bases lying between them. The CDR3 is made up of 11 amino acids. CDR3 loop: CASRIDRREYF. In DNA form, the CDR3 reads TGTGCCAGCAGAATCGACAGGAGAGAGTACTTC.

The chain recombines TRBV27 with TRBJ2-7, with a weak D call TRBD2 (6 bases). V was clipped by 8 bases and J by 5 bases, with 16 bases between them. CDR1 is MNHEY and CDR2 is SMNVEV in the germline V gene (reference sequence). The CDR3 has 13 residues. CDR3 region: CASGRIRGDEQYF. The DNA of the CDR3 is TGTGCCAGCGGGAGGATTCGCGGGGACGAGCAGTACTTC.

The V and J genes are TRBV7-2 and TRBJ1-5; no clear D gene. The germline gives CDR1 SGHTA, CDR2 FQGNSA. Trimming took 4 bases from V and 4 from J, leaving 8 bases between them. The CDR3 runs to 13 residues. For the CDR3, the DNA is TGTGCCAGCAGCTCAATGAGTAATCAGCCCCAGCATTTT. Its protein product is CASSSMSNQPQHF. Drawing the rest from reference TRBV7-2 and TRBJ1-5, the complete variable domain is GAGVSQSPSNKVTEKGKDVELRCDPISGHTALYWYRQSLGQGLEFLIYFQGNSAPDKSGLPSDRFSAERTGGSVSTLTIQRTQQEDSAVYLCASSSMSNQPQHFGDGTRLSIL.

The rearrangement uses TRBV7-2 and TRBJ1-4, with TRBD1 identical over 10 bases. Germline V gene data show CDR1 as SGHTA and CDR2 as FQGNSA. CDR3 length: 15 amino acids. Trimming cost V 1 base and J 8 bases; bases outside gene matches: 4. CDR3 bases: TGTGCCAGCAGCTTAGGGGACAGGGGTGACGAAAAACTGTTTTTT. Translated, it gives CASSLGDRGDEKLFF.

The chain joins TRBV28 to TRBJ2-7; perhaps TRBD1 as D (5 bases). The CDR3 covers 12 residues. Trimming removed 6 bases at V and 1 base at J, with 7 bases between. Germline loops: CDR1 MDHEN, CDR2 SYDVKM. The CDR3 nucleotides are TGTGCCAGCAGCCAGGGTTCCTACGAGCAGTACTTC. This sequence encodes CASSQGSYEQYF. Supplemented by reference TRBV28 and TRBJ2-7, the full variable domain reads DVKVTQSSRYLVKRTGEKVFLECVQDMDHENMFWYRQDPGLGLRLIYFSYDVKMKEKGDIPEGYSVSREKKERFSLILESASTNQTSMYLCASSQGSYEQYFGPGTRLTVT.

The chain joins TRBV23-1 to TRBJ2-1; 14 nucleotides match TRBD2. TRBV23-1 is filed as an ORF, its function uncertain. CDR3 length: 17 amino acids. With 2 bases clipped from V and 8 bases from J, the junction kept 8 bases outside the gene matches. As DNA, the CDR3 is TGCGCCAGCAGTCAACCTAGACTAGCGGGAGGGCCAGATGAGCAGTTCTTC. Residues: CASSQPRLAGGPDEQFF.

This clone was seen only once. The V gene is TRBV21-1, the J gene TRBJ2-1; TRBD2, the D gene given by the table, was not confirmed from the DNA. TRBV21-1 is a known pseudogene. This CDR3 has 22 residues. In DNA, the CDR3 is TGTGCCAGCAGCAAAAGGGAACCGGGACTAGCGGGTCCTCAGAGCTCCTACAATGAGCAGTTCTTC. Encoded protein: CASSKREPGLAGPQSSYNEQFF.

This chain uses TRBV6-5 with TRBJ2-1; a possible D gene is TRBD2 (5 bases). The V and J ends lost 0 bases and 10 bases respectively, with 10 bases between them. CDR1 is MNHEY, CDR2 SVGAGI, per germline. The CDR3 contains 13 residues. In DNA, the CDR3 is TGTGCCAGCAGTTACTCGACGGGATCGGAGCAGTTCTTC. Translated: CASSYSTGSEQFF.

The chain recombines TRBV5-4 with TRBJ2-5, with a weak D call TRBD2 (5 bases). Trimming took off 1 base at V and 4 bases at J, with 14 bases between the two ends. The CDR3 has 15 residues. Germline assignment: CDR1 SGHNT and CDR2 YYREEE (reference sequence). The CDR3 coding sequence is TGTGCCAGCAGCTTGTTGCGAGGGCCTCCAGAGACCCAGTACTTC. Protein sequence: CASSLLRGPPETQYF. The variable domain in full, completed from reference TRBV5-4 and TRBJ2-5, reads ETGVTQSPTHLIKTRGQQVTLRCSSQSGHNTVSWYQQALGQGPQFIFQYYREEENGRGNFPPRFSGLQFPNYSSELNVNALELDDSALYLCASSLLRGPPETQYFGPGTRLLVL.

The chain carries TRBV14 and TRBJ1-3, with a tentative D call TRBD1 (5 bases). The V end lost 4 bases, the J end lost 0 bases, and 7 bases lay between the germline ends. This CDR3 is built from 14 residues. The germline gives CDR1 SGHDN, CDR2 FVKESK. The CDR3 DNA sequence: TGTGCCAGCAGCCGACAGACCTCTGGAAACACCATATATTTT. This gives the protein CASSRQTSGNTIYF. The full variable domain, its missing parts supplied by reference TRBV14 and TRBJ1-3, is EAGVTQFPSHSVIEKGQTVTLRCDPISGHDNLYWYRRVMGKEIKFLLHFVKESKQDESGMPNNRFLAERTGGTYSTLKVQPAELEDSGVYFCASSRQTSGNTIYFGEGSWLTVV.

V is TRBV5-1 and J is TRBJ1-2, with a weak D call TRBD1 (5 bases). CDR3 length: 15 amino acids. Per the germline V gene, CDR1 is SGHRS and CDR2 is YFSETQ. V lost 4 bases and J 4 bases, leaving 17 bases between the germline ends. The CDR3, as DNA: TGCGCCAGCAGCGAGTCGGGACTGAAATCCTATGGCTACACCTTC. This gives the protein CASSESGLKSYGYTF.

The chain joins TRBV7-6 to TRBJ2-7; TRBD2 is a possible D gene (5 bases). The CDR3 runs to 16 residues. The V end lost 5 bases, the J end lost 5 bases, and 22 bases lay between the germline ends. Germline CDR1 and CDR2: SGHVS and FNYEAQ. The chain's CDR3 is CASSPRGIALAHEQYF. The CDR3 nucleotides read TGTGCCAGCAGCCCCCGAGGCATAGCGCTAGCCCACGAGCAGTACTTC.

The gene calls are TRBV25-1 and TRBJ2-1; D is perhaps TRBD1 (5 bases). V was shortened by 3 bases and J by 6 bases, with 15 bases between the two germline ends. CDR1 MGHDK and CDR2 SYGVNS come from the germline V gene. The CDR3 length is 15 residues. CDR3 protein: CASSDWTRRVNEQFF. DNA for the CDR3: TGTGCCAGCAGTGATTGGACACGTCGAGTCAATGAGCAGTTCTTC.

The V gene is TRBV27, the J gene TRBJ2-1, with TRBD1 identical over 12 bases. This CDR3 spans 16 amino acids. Germline CDR1 reads MNHEY; CDR2 reads SMNVEV (reference sequence). After removal of 2 bases from V and 10 bases from J, the junction contained 9 bases not matched to a gene. The CDR3, as DNA: TGTGCCAGCAGTTTAATTCTGGGACAGGGGGCAGGGGAGCAGTTCTTC. The encoded protein is CASSLILGQGAGEQFF.

The V call is TRBV11-2, the J call TRBJ2-7; D possibly corresponds to TRBD1 (6 bases). The germline V gene encodes CDR1 SGHAT and CDR2 FQNNGV. V was shortened by 5 bases and J by 2 bases, with 10 bases between the two germline ends. The CDR3 runs to 13 residues. In DNA form, the CDR3 reads TGTGCCAGCAGCATTGGACAGCCCTACGAGCAGTACTTC. Translating gives CASSIGQPYEQYF.

This sequence joins TRBV7-2 and TRBJ2-7; D gene uncertain. V was trimmed by 5 bases and J by 7 bases, leaving 15 bases between them. This CDR3 region has 13 residues. Per germline, CDR1 SGHTA and CDR2 FQGNSA. CDR3 loop: CASSPHEIFEQYF. The DNA of the CDR3 is TGTGCCAGCAGCCCCCACGAGATTTTTGAGCAGTACTTC.

V is TRBV5-1 and J is TRBJ2-7, with D possibly matching TRBD1 (7 bases). This CDR3 has 15 residues. V was cut by 8 bases and J by 0 bases, with 18 bases left in between. Germline V gene lookup returns CDR1 SGHRS and CDR2 YFSETQ. CDR3 sequence reads: CARSRGDSLSYEQYF. The CDR3 DNA sequence: TGCGCCAGGTCTAGGGGGGACAGCCTCTCCTACGAGCAGTACTTC.

This chain links TRBV6-1 with TRBJ1-4; D not certain. The V gene lost 1 base and the J gene lost 0 bases, with 6 bases spanning the gap. Germline-derived CDR1 and CDR2 are MNHNS and SASEGT. The CDR3 length is 15 residues. This CDR3 reads CASSEGFTTNEKLFF. CDR3 DNA: TGTGCCAGCAGTGAAGGTTTCACAACTAATGAAAAACTGTTTTTT.